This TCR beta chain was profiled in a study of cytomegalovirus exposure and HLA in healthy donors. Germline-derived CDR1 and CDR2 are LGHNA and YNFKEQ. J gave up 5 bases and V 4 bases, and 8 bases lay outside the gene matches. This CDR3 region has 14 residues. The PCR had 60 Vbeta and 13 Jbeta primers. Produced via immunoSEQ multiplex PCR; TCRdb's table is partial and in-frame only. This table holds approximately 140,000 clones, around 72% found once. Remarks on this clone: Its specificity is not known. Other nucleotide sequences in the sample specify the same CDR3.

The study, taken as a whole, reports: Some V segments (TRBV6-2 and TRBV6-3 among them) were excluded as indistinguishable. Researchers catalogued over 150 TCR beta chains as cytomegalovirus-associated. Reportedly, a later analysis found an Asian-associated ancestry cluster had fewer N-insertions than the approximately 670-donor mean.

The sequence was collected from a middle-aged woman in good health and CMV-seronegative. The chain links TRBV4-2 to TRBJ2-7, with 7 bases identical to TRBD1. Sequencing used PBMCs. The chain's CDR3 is CASSRGAGGHEQYF. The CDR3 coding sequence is TGTGCCAGCAGCCGGGGTGCAGGGGGTCACGAGCAGTACTTC.